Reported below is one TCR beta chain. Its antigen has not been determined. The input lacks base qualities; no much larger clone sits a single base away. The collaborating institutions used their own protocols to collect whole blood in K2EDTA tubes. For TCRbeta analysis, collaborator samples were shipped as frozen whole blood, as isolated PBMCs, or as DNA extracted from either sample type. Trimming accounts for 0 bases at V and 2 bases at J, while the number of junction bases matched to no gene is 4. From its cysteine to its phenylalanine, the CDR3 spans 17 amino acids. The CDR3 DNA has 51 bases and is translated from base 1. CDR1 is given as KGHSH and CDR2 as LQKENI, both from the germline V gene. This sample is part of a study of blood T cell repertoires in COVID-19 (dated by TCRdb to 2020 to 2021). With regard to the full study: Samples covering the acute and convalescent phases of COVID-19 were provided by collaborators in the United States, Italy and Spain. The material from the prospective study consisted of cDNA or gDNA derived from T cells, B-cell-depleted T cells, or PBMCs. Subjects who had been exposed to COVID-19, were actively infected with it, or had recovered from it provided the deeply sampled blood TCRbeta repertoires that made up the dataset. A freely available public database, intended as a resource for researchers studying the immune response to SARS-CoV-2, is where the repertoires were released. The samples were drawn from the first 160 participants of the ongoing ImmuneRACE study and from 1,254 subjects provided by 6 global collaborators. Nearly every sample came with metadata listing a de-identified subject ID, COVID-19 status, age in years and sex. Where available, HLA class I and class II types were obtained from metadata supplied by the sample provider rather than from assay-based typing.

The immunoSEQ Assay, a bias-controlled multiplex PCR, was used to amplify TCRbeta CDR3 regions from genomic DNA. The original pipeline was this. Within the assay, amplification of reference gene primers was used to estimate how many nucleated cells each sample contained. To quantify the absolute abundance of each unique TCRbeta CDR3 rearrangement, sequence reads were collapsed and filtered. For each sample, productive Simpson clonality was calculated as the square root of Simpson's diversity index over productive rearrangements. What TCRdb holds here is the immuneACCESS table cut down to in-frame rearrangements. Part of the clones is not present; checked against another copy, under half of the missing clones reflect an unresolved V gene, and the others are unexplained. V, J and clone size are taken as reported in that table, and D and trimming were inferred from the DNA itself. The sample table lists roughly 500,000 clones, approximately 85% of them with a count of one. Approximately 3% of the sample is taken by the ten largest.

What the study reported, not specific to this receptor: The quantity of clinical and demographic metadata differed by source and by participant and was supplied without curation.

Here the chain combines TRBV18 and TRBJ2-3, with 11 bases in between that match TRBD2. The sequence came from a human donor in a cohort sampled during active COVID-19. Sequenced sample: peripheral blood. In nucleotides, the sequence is TGTGCCAGCTCACCACCGGGACTAGCGGAGACCACAGATACGCAGTATTTT. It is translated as CASSPPGLAETTDTQYF.